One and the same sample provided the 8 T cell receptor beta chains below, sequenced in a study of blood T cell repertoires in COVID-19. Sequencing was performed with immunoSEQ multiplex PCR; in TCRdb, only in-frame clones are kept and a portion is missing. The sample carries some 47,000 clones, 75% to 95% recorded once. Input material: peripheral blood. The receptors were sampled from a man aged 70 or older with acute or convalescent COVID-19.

CDR3 nucleotides: TGTGCCAGCAATCCCGGGGGGCAATCCTACAATGAGCAGTTCTTC. Protein sequence: CASNPGGQSYNEQFF. V and J are TRBV6-6 and TRBJ2-1, with D possibly being TRBD2 (7 bases). The CDR3 spans 15 residues. V shed 7 bases and J shed 1 base, with 14 bases lying between them. CDR1 and CDR2 from the germline V gene are MNHNY and SVGAGI (reference sequence).

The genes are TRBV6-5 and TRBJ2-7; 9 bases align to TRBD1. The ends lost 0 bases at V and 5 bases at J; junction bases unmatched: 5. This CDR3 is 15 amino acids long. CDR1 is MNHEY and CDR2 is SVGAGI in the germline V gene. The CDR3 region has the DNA TGTGCCAGCAGTTACTCTACAGGGGGCTCAAACGAGCAGTACTTC. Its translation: CASSYSTGGSNEQYF.

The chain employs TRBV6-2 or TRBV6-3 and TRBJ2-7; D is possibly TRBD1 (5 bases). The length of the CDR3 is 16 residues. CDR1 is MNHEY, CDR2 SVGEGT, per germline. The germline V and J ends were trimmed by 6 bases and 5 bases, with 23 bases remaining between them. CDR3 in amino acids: CASSLPARQGDNEQYF. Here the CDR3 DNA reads TGTGCCAGCAGCCTGCCTGCGCGGCAGGGTGATAACGAGCAGTACTTC.

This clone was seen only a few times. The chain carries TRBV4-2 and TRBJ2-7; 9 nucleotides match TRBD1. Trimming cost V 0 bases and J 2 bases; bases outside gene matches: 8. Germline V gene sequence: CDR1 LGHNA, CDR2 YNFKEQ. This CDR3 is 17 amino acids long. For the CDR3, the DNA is TGTGCCAGCAGCCAAGATATAGCGGACAGGGGACCCTACGAGCAGTACTTC. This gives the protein CASSQDIADRGPYEQYF.

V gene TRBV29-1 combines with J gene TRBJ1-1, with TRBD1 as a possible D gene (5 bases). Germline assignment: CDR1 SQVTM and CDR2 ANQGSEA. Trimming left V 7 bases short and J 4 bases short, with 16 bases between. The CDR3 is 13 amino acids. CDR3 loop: CSAQSGGRTEAFF. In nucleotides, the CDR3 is TGCAGCGCTCAGTCGGGGGGACGCACTGAAGCTTTCTTT.

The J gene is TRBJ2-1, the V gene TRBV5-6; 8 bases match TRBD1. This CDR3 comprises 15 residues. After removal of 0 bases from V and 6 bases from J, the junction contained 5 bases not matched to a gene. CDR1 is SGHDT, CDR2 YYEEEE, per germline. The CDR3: CASSLVTGVFNEQFF. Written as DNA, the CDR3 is TGTGCCAGCAGCTTGGTGACAGGGGTTTTCAATGAGCAGTTCTTC.

The CDR3 is CASSPGGLPLETQYF. The CDR3 bases are TGTGCCAGCAGCCCCGGTGGTCTACCATTGGAGACCCAGTACTTC. The J gene is TRBJ2-5, the V gene TRBV11-1; no clear D. The V and J ends lost 5 bases and 5 bases respectively, with 18 bases between them. The CDR3 loop spans 15 amino acids. Germline CDR1 reads SGHAT; CDR2 reads FQDESV (reference sequence).

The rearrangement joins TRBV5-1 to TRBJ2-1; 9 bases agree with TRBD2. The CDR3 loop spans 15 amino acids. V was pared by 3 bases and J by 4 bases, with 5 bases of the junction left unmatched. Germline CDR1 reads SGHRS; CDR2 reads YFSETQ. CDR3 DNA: TGCGCCAGCAGCTCCCTAGCGGGACCTTACAATGAGCAGTTCTTC. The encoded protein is CASSSLAGPYNEQFF.